This T cell receptor (beta chain) appears in the sequencing data of a study of T cells after posttransplantation cyclophosphamide. Study outcomes and limitations: After PTCy, TRB diversity resembled that of CNI/methotrexate controls. Later post-transplant blood repertoires were often dominated by donor CD8+ memory clones.

After removal of 3 bases from V and 8 bases from J, the junction contained 14 bases not matched to a gene. Germline V gene sequence: CDR1 LNHDA, CDR2 SQIVND (reference sequence). The CDR3 is made up of 17 amino acids. The repertoire was sequenced with immunoSEQ multiplex PCR; TCRdb's copy has only in-frame clones and lacks some. The data contain 4,500 to 5,000 clones, approximately 86% of them singletons. About this clone: Antigen unknown.

Cyclophosphamide on days +3 and +4 followed busulfan-fludarabine conditioning and a marrow graft. This TCR was sampled from a male patient aged 50 or older who received an allogeneic stem cell transplant from an unrelated donor, was CMV-positive, and had acute GVHD only. Some T cells may be provided by the graft donor. This sequence joins TRBV19 and TRBJ2-1; TRBD1 agrees at 9 bases. The specimen was PBMCs, collected 86 days after allogeneic stem cell transplant with posttransplant cyclophosphamide. The CDR3 loop reads CASSIPGQGLRGDEQFF. The CDR3 DNA reads as TGTGCCAGTAGTATCCCGGGACAGGGTCTTCGGGGGGATGAGCAGTTCTTC.